The sequence of this T cell receptor (beta chain) was determined in a study of CD8 T cells in ankylosing spondylitis. For TCR beta, libraries came from quantitative 5'-RACE with molecular barcodes. A single record per CDR3 protein comes from TCRdb applying MiXCR to the 5' RACE reads. Of some 840,000 distinct CDR3 sequences detected, about an eighth appear once; the ten largest clones hold about 0.5%. J was trimmed by 4 bases and V by 6 bases; bases with no gene match: 9. CDR1 is MNHNS, CDR2 SASEGT, per germline. The CDR3 is made up of 14 amino acids. Study-wide findings and caveats: Prior literature has documented some motif variants in synovial fluid and blood from reactive arthritis. There was a TCR beta motif, made of several highly homologous variants, that appeared characteristic of ankylosing spondylitis blood. Within peripheral blood, clones linked to disease were CD8+ and relatively rare. The study looked at matched synovial fluid samples from ankylosing spondylitis patients. Disease-linked clones were reported to be significantly enriched there.

This clonotype appeared a few times. The antigen is undetermined. The clonotype comes from a male donor with ankylosing spondylitis. The sequencing input was blood, either unsorted or a sorted T cell fraction (not recorded which). The chain combines TRBV6-1 with TRBJ2-7; 7 bases agree with TRBD1. CDR3: CASRKSTGLYEQYF. The CDR3, as DNA: TGTGCCAGCAGAAAATCGACAGGGTTGTACGAGCAGTACTTC.